This is a list of T cell receptor beta chains from one sample in a study of siplizumab effects on memory and regulatory T cells. Sequenced by immunoSEQ multiplex PCR; TCRdb stores in-frame clones only, minus some. The sample consists of over 65,000 clones, 93% of them appearing once. The specimen sequenced was CD8+ T cells sorted from blood. The receptors here all came from a human donor in good health. CDR3s leave out the opening cysteine and the closing phenylalanine or tryptophan.

>TRBJ2-3|TRBV12-5
ASGLGGGGADTQY
>TRBJ2-3|TRBV11-2
ASSFARDAVSTDTQY
>TRBJ1-1|TRBV4-2
ASSQEWADTEAF
>TRBJ1-2|TRBV11-1
ASSLERTGWGGYT
>TRBJ2-7|TRBV12-5
ARRDGGSYEQY
>TRBJ2-6|TRBV12-1
ASSAHNVGQSRANVLT
>TRBJ2-1|TRBV4-2
ASSPTPGNFVNEQF
>TRBJ2-3|TRBV14
ASSLDLTDTQY
>TRBJ1-5|TRBV7-6
ASSPRTGQDQPQH
>TRBJ1-4|TRBV5-4
ASSRDRESEKLF
>TRBJ1-1|TRBV4-1
ASSQAVVTESNTEAF
>TRBJ2-1|TRBV6-4
ASSSFHRAEQF
>TRBJ2-5|TRBV9
ASSAGTSGQETQY
>TRBJ2-3|TRBV7-2
ASSLVVGGTDTQY
>TRBJ2-3|TRBV9
ASTPRAGGTDTQY
>TRBJ1-2|TRBV5-5
ASSSGQGLYYGYT
>TRBJ2-7|TRBV19
ASGWGGAYEQY
>TRBJ2-3|TRBV11-2
ASSRLDTYDFTDTQY
>TRBJ2-3|TRBV9
ASSSTSGGDTDTQY
>TRBJ2-7|TRBV6-1
ASSEVRGASYEQY
>TRBJ1-2|TRBV11-2
ASSLGAGYGYT
>TRBJ1-2|TRBV6-4
ASSDFQGDGYT
>TRBJ2-1|TRBV14
ASSQDYRNYNEQF
>TRBJ1-5|TRBV6-1
ASSDEDSHQPQH
>TRBJ2-7|TRBV19
ASSPAGISYEQY
>TRBJ2-3|TRBV5-4
ASSWTTTDTQY
>TRBJ2-2|TRBV9
ASSVEFNTGELF
>TRBJ1-4|TRBV19
ASSTPSIQIEKLF
>TRBJ2-5|TRBV7-8
ASTYGGNSFQETQY
>TRBJ2-1|TRBV11-2
ASSLDRRGSYNEQF
>TRBJ2-2|TRBV28
ASSLMGGGGELF
>TRBJ1-1|TRBV6-4
ASSEGGHTEAF
>TRBJ2-7|TRBV27
ASSPFLTGSSYEQY
>TRBJ2-7|TRBV4-1
ASSQETVYEQY
>TRBJ2-1|TRBV6-4
ASSDVAGGSYNEQF
>TRBJ1-2|TRBV9
ASSGDRPGYT
>TRBJ2-7|TRBV11-2
ASLGLAAHEQY
>TRBJ1-2|TRBV19
ASSIGTGLNYGYT
>TRBJ1-5|TRBV6-5
ASSYSVSAAPTQH
>TRBJ1-3|TRBV9
ASSVGDSGNTIY
>TRBJ2-3|TRBV5-4
ASSLGHSGDTQY
>TRBJ1-4|TRBV27
ASSGGEGGEKLF
>TRBJ2-7|TRBV28
ASSLGYEQY
>TRBJ1-1|TRBV7-6
ASSRTGVNTEAF
>TRBJ1-6|TRBV12-5
ASGLYGDSPLH
>TRBJ1-1|TRBV9
ASSVDGDTEAF
>TRBJ2-3|TRBV7-7
ASSQLAGDTQY
>TRBJ1-1|TRBV14
ASSLQGAVGTEAF
>TRBJ2-2|TRBV7-6
ASGQGDAGELF
>TRBJ1-1|TRBV6-5
ASSYSTGVTF
>TRBJ2-7|TRBV7-2
ASSLEGGNEQY
>TRBJ2-5|TRBV15
ATSKGRGGQETQY
>TRBJ2-3|TRBV7-3
ASSLTGGKQTDTQY